The next 27 T cell receptor beta chains were all read from a single sample in a study of blood T cell repertoires in COVID-19. Measured with immunoSEQ multiplex PCR; TCRdb has only the in-frame clones, and not every one. The table includes 150,000 to 200,000 clones, 90% detected once. What was sequenced was peripheral blood. All receptors come from a man in his sixties with active or convalescent COVID-19.

V usage is TRBV19 and J usage is TRBJ1-5, with D possibly TRBD1 on 6 matching bases. V was shortened by 6 bases and J by 9 bases, with 18 bases between the two germline ends. The CDR3 spans 14 residues. Germline V lookup: CDR1 LNHDA, CDR2 SQIVND (reference sequence). The CDR3 DNA follows: TGTGCCAGTAGGTGGGACACTAGTAGTCCGCCCCAGCATTTT. Its protein is CASRWDTSSPPQHF.

V is TRBV14 and J is TRBJ2-1; 7 positions match TRBD2. The trim removed 0 bases at V and 7 bases at J, leaving 12 bases unmatched. The CDR3 has 17 residues. Germline V CDR1 and CDR2: SGHDN, FVKESK. The CDR3 protein is CASSQEIGLGTGNEQFF. The CDR3 bases are TGTGCCAGCAGCCAAGAGATCGGACTAGGGACGGGGAATGAGCAGTTCTTC. The whole variable domain, filled in from reference TRBV14 and TRBJ2-1, reads EAGVTQFPSHSVIEKGQTVTLRCDPISGHDNLYWYRRVMGKEIKFLLHFVKESKQDESGMPNNRFLAERTGGTYSTLKVQPAELEDSGVYFCASSQEIGLGTGNEQFFGPGTRLTVL.

This chain connects TRBV19 to TRBJ1-3; D is unresolved. The CDR3 extends over 19 amino acids. The germline V gene encodes CDR1 LNHDA and CDR2 SQIVND (reference sequence). V lost 7 bases, J lost 0 bases, and 25 bases lay in between. CDR3 region: CASTPMSGSGSFSGNTIYF. The CDR3 nucleotides read TGTGCCAGTACCCCTATGTCGGGGAGTGGGTCCTTCTCTGGAAACACCATATATTTT.

The chain uses TRBV7-2 and TRBJ1-6, with 10 bases aligning to TRBD1. V dropped 2 bases and J dropped 10; count of bases not matched to a gene: 5. CDR1 and CDR2 from the germline V gene are SGHTA and FQGNSA. This CDR3 comprises 15 residues. The CDR3 protein is CASSLRQGARSPLHF. Written as DNA, the CDR3 is TGTGCCAGCAGCTTACGACAGGGGGCAAGGTCACCCCTCCACTTT.

This clone was found a few times. The CDR3 here is CASSFGQGGAYNSPLHF. The CDR3 bases are TGTGCCAGCAGCTTCGGACAGGGCGGTGCCTATAATTCACCCCTCCACTTT. The V call is TRBV5-6, the J call TRBJ1-6, with 8 bases aligning to TRBD1. CDR3 size: 17 residues. The V and J ends lost 2 bases and 2 bases, in that order; junction bases with no gene match: 6. Looked up from germline, CDR1 is SGHDT and CDR2 is YYEEEE. Supplemented by reference TRBV5-6 and TRBJ1-6, the full variable domain reads DAGVTQSPTHLIKTRGQQVTLRCSPKSGHDTVSWYQQALGQGPQFIFQYYEEEERQRGNFPDRFSGHQFPNYSSELNVNALLLGDSALYLCASSFGQGGAYNSPLHFGNGTRLTVT.

The chain employs TRBV5-1 and TRBJ1-2; TRBD1 is a possible D gene (5 bases). CDR1 and CDR2 (germline): SGHRS, YFSETQ. Between the trimmed V and J ends, which lost 2 bases and 4 bases, there was a span of 9 bases. This CDR3 spans 13 amino acids. The CDR3 protein is CASSFQGGYGYTF. CDR3 DNA sequence: TGCGCCAGCAGCTTTCAGGGTGGCTATGGCTACACCTTC.

This clone has just one count. J is TRBJ2-5 and V is TRBV10-2, with 13 positions matching TRBD2. This CDR3 has 15 residues. Per germline, CDR1 WSHSY and CDR2 SAAADI. V gave up 3 bases and J gave up 3 bases; unmatched junction bases: 1. CDR3 region: CASSELAGGEETQYF. As DNA, the CDR3 is TGCGCCAGCAGTGAACTAGCGGGAGGGGAAGAGACCCAGTACTTC.

The rearrangement links TRBV18 to TRBJ1-1; 7 nucleotides agree with TRBD1. The CDR3 has 17 residues. Germline trimming cut 2 bases from V and 0 bases from J; bases unmatched to any gene: 9. The V gene's germline CDR1 is KGHSH and CDR2 LQKENI. CDR3 in amino acids: CASSPKAGGTMNTEAFF. The CDR3 DNA reads TGTGCCAGCTCACCAAAGGCAGGGGGAACCATGAACACTGAAGCTTTCTTT. Looking up the rest from reference TRBV18 and TRBJ1-1 gives the full variable domain: NAGVMQNPRHLVRRRGQEARLRCSPMKGHSHVYWYRQLPEEGLKFMVYLQKENIIDESGMPKERFSAEFPKEGPSILRIQQVVRGDSAAYFCASSPKAGGTMNTEAFFGQGTRLTVV.

The V gene is TRBV6-6, the J gene TRBJ2-1, with 8 nucleotides matching TRBD2. This CDR3 comprises 15 residues. Germline CDR1 MNHNY, CDR2 SVGAGI (reference sequence). Trimming cost V 0 bases and J 6 bases; bases outside gene matches: 4. CDR3 sequence reads: CASSYSRGAANEQFF. CDR3 DNA: TGTGCCAGCAGTTACTCGCGGGGGGCCGCCAATGAGCAGTTCTTC.

V usage is TRBV19 and J usage is TRBJ1-1; the D is unclear. Trimming left V 5 bases short and J 7 bases short, with 11 bases between. The length of the CDR3 is 12 residues. In germline, CDR1 is LNHDA, CDR2 SQIVND (reference sequence). CDR3 coding DNA: TGTGCCAGTAGTGCTAGAAGAGGTGAAGCTTTCTTT. It yields the protein CASSARRGEAFF. Together with reference TRBV19 and TRBJ1-1, the CDR3 gives the full variable domain: DGGITQSPKYLFRKEGQNVTLSCEQNLNHDAMYWYRQDPGQGLRLIYYSQIVNDFQKGDIAEGYSVSREKKESFPLTVTSAQKNPTAFYLCASSARRGEAFFGQGTRLTVV.

V usage is TRBV6-2 or TRBV6-3 and J usage is TRBJ1-5; D gene uncertain. The CDR3 sequence is 13 residues long. Trimming removed 2 bases at V and 2 bases at J, with 4 bases between. The germline V gene has CDR1 MNHEY and CDR2 SVGEGT. CDR3 amino acids: CASSYLGNQPQHF. The CDR3 DNA reads TGTGCCAGCAGTTACCTCGGCAATCAGCCCCAGCATTTT.

This chain uses TRBV7-2 with TRBJ1-2, with no clear D. This CDR3 comprises 14 residues. Germline assignment: CDR1 SGHTA and CDR2 FQGNSA. V shed 0 bases and J shed 8 bases, with 13 bases lying between them. CDR3 loop: CASSLATEAPGYTF. The CDR3 DNA reads TGTGCCAGCAGCTTAGCCACGGAGGCTCCCGGCTACACCTTC. The full variable domain, with the rest looked up from reference TRBV7-2 and TRBJ1-2, is GAGVSQSPSNKVTEKGKDVELRCDPISGHTALYWYRQSLGQGLEFLIYFQGNSAPDKSGLPSDRFSAERTGGSVSTLTIQRTQQEDSAVYLCASSLATEAPGYTFGSGTRLTVV.

J is TRBJ2-5 and V is TRBV6-5; 9 bases agree with TRBD2. J was trimmed by 1 base and V by 2 bases; bases with no gene match: 5. Per the germline V gene, CDR1 is MNHEY and CDR2 is SVGAGI. The CDR3 loop spans 16 amino acids. CDR3 DNA sequence: TGTGCCAGCAGTTACGACGCGGGAGGGCCCCAAGAGACCCAGTACTTC. Protein product: CASSYDAGGPQETQYF.

The chain carries TRBV6-1 and TRBJ2-3, with D perhaps matching TRBD1 (5 bases). Germline CDR1 MNHNS, CDR2 SASEGT. There are 16 residues in the CDR3. Trimming removed 1 base from V and 6 bases from J, with 17 bases in between. The DNA of the CDR3 is TGTGCCAGCAGTGAAGGAGTTTTAAAGGACACGGATACGCAGTATTTT. It yields the protein CASSEGVLKDTDTQYF.

The chain combines TRBV6-6 with TRBJ2-7, with 8 bases matching TRBD1. Unmatched junction bases numbered 4, after V lost 2 bases and J lost 4 bases. The CDR3 is 14 residues long. In germline, CDR1 is MNHNY, CDR2 SVGAGI (reference sequence). The CDR3 here is CASSYGQGAYEQYF. In DNA, the CDR3 is TGTGCCAGCAGTTACGGGCAGGGGGCTTACGAGCAGTACTTC.

The chain recombines TRBV7-9 with TRBJ1-4; D is unresolved. Germline CDR1 SEHNR, CDR2 FQNEAQ (reference sequence). The CDR3 is 15 residues long. V lost 5 bases to trimming and J lost 3 bases, with 13 bases between them. The CDR3 sequence: CASSLPGFSNEKLFF. For the CDR3, the DNA is TGTGCCAGCAGCCTACCCGGGTTCTCTAATGAAAAACTGTTTTTT.

This clone occurred once. This chain uses TRBV6-5 with TRBJ1-4, with D uncertain. V shed 1 base and J shed 8 bases, with 8 bases lying between them. Germline-derived CDR1 and CDR2 are MNHEY and SVGAGI. The CDR3 is made up of 13 amino acids. The CDR3 loop reads CASSYLGDEKLFF. The CDR3 DNA reads TGTGCCAGCAGTTACTTGGGAGACGAAAAACTGTTTTTT.

This chain joins TRBV11-3 and TRBJ2-7, with D possibly TRBD1 on 6 matching bases. The CDR3 runs 13 residues. V gave up 5 bases and J gave up 3 bases, with 11 bases separating them. Germline V gene lookup returns CDR1 SGHNT and CDR2 YENEEA. DNA for the CDR3: TGTGCCAGCAGCGCCACAGGGAACTACGAGCAGTACTTC. Its protein product is CASSATGNYEQYF.

V usage is TRBV15 and J usage is TRBJ1-5; D is possibly TRBD1 (6 bases). The V end lost 6 bases, the J end lost 4 bases, and 13 bases lay between the germline ends. The germline V gene encodes CDR1 LNHNV and CDR2 YYDKDF (reference sequence). The CDR3 runs 14 residues. CDR3 sequence reads: CATSKTGINQPQHF. The CDR3 DNA follows: TGTGCCACCAGTAAGACAGGTATTAATCAGCCCCAGCATTTT.

The chain employs TRBV10-2 and TRBJ1-2; no firm D call. CDR1 is WSHSY and CDR2 is SAAADI in the germline V gene. With 4 bases removed from V and 4 bases from J, the gap between germline ends came to 7 bases. The CDR3 has 12 residues. CDR3 DNA: TGCGCCAGCAGTGTCGACATCTATGGCTACACCTTC. It yields the protein CASSVDIYGYTF.

This sequence joins TRBV12-3 or TRBV12-4 and TRBJ2-1; D is perhaps TRBD1 (5 bases). The CDR3 length is 13 residues. V shed 6 bases and J shed 6 bases, with 12 bases lying between them. This CDR3 is CASRNTGFNEQFF. CDR3 DNA sequence: TGTGCCAGCAGGAACACAGGATTCAATGAGCAGTTCTTC.

The chain recombines TRBV5-1 with TRBJ2-1, with 14 bases fitting TRBD2. The length of the CDR3 is 15 residues. Germline V gene data show CDR1 as SGHRS and CDR2 as YFSETQ. The trim removed 4 bases at V and 9 bases at J, leaving 6 bases unmatched. Written as DNA, the CDR3 is TGCGCCAGCAGCGCAGGACTAGCGGGGGGTAGTGAGCAGTTCTTC. Translated: CASSAGLAGGSEQFF.

The chain is built from TRBV7-9 and TRBJ1-5; TRBD1 might be the D (6 bases). V was pared by 5 bases and J by 0 bases, with 17 bases between. CDR3 size: 17 residues. Germline-derived CDR1 and CDR2 are SEHNR and FQNEAQ (reference sequence). The CDR3 DNA reads TGTGCCAGCAGCCGAGGCGGACAGCAGTATAGCAATCAGCCCCAGCATTTT. Protein: CASSRGGQQYSNQPQHF.

The gene calls are TRBV19 and TRBJ2-2; 8 nucleotides align to TRBD2. J was trimmed by 4 bases and V by 10 bases; bases with no gene match: 14. Germline CDR1 is LNHDA and CDR2 is SQIVND (reference sequence). The CDR3 loop spans 16 amino acids. The CDR3 DNA reads as TGTGCCACCAAAGGACTAGCCGGGCTTGGCACCGGGGAGCTGTTTTTT. Amino acid sequence: CATKGLAGLGTGELFF.

This chain joins TRBV5-1 and TRBJ1-1, with TRBD1 matching over 7 bases. The CDR3 runs to 15 residues. Germline-derived CDR1 and CDR2 are SGHRS and YFSETQ. The ends lost 2 bases at V and 0 bases at J; junction bases unmatched: 4. The CDR3 region has the DNA TGCGCCAGCAGCTTCACCGGGACAGTGAACACTGAAGCTTTCTTT. Translation gives CASSFTGTVNTEAFF. Using reference TRBV5-1 and TRBJ1-1 for the parts outside the CDR3, the full variable domain is KAGVTQTPRYLIKTRGQQVTLSCSPISGHRSVSWYQQTPGQGLQFLFEYFSETQRNKGNFPGRFSGRQFSNSRSEMNVSTLELGDSALYLCASSFTGTVNTEAFFGQGTRLTVV.

In DNA form, the CDR3 reads TGTGCCAGCAGCTTAGATCTCGAGGGTATGCGTGGAAACACCATATATTTT. Its protein product is CASSLDLEGMRGNTIYF. This chain joins TRBV11-2 and TRBJ1-3, with D uncertain. The CDR3 length is 17 residues. Germline V gene sequence: CDR1 SGHAT, CDR2 FQNNGV. Trimming took 0 bases from V and 3 from J, leaving 15 bases between them.

The rearrangement uses TRBV19 and TRBJ1-5, with D possibly TRBD1 on 5 matching bases. Germline CDR1 LNHDA, CDR2 SQIVND (reference sequence). V lost 7 bases to trimming and J lost 2 bases, with 15 bases between them. The CDR3 length is 15 residues. In DNA form, the CDR3 reads TGTGCCAGTAAATGGGGCAGGGCCGGCAATCAGCCCCAGCATTTT. It yields the protein CASKWGRAGNQPQHF.